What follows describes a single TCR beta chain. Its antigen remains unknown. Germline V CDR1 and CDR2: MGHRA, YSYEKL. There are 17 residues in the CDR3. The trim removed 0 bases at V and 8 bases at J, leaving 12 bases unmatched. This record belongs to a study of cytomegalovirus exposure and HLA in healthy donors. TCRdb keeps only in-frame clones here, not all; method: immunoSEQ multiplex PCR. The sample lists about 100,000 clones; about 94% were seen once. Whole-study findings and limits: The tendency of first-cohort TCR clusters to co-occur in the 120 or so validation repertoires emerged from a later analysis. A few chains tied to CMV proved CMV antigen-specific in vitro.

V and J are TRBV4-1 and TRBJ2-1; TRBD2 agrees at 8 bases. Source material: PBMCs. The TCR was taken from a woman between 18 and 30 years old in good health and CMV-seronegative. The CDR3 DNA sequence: TGCGCCAGCAGCCAAGACACGGGATTAGCGGGGCGGGATGAGCAGTTCTTC. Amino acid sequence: CASSQDTGLAGRDEQFF.